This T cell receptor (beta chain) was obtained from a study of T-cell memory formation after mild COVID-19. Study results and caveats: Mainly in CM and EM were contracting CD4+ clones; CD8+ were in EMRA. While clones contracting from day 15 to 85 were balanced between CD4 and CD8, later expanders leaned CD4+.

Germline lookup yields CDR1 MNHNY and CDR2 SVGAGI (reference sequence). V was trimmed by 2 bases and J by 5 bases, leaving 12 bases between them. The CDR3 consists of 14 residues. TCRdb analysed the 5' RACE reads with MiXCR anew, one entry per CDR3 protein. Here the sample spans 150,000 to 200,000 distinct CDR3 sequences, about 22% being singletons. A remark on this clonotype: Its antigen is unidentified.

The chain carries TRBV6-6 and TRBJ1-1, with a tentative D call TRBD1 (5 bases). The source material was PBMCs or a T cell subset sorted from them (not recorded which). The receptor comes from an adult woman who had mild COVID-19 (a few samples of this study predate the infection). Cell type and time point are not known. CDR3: CASSYGAGLTEAFF. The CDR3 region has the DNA TGTGCCAGCAGTTACGGGGCAGGGTTGACTGAAGCTTTCTTT.